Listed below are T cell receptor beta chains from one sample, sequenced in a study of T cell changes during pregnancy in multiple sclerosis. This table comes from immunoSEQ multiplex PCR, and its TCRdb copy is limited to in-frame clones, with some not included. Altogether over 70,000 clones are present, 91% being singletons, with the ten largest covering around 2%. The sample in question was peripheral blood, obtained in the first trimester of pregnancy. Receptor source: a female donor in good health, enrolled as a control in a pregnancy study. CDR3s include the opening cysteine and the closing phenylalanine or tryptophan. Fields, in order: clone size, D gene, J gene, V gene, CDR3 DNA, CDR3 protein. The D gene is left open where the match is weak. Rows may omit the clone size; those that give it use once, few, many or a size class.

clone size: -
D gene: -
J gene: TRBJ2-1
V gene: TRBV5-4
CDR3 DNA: TGTGCCAGCAGTCAGGCTACCTACAATGAGCAGTTCTTC
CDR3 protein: CASSQATYNEQFF

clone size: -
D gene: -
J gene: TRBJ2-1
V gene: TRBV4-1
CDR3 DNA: TGCGCCAGCAGCCAAGCCCCGAGCTCCTACAATGAGCAGTTCTTC
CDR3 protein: CASSQAPSSYNEQFF

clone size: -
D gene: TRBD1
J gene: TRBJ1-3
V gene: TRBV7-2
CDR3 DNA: TGTGCCAGCAGCCTCGGACAGGGCAAAGTTGGAAACACCATATATTTT
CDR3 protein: CASSLGQGKVGNTIYF

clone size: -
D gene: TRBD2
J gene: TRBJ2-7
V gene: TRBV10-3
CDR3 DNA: TGTGCCATCAGTGACTTGGGACTAGCGGGGGGCGCCTACGAGCAGTACTTC
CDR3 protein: CAISDLGLAGGAYEQYF

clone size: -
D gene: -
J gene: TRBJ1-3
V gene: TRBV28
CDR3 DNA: TGTGCCAGCAGTTCCCTCGGTGGCAGGGGATTCACCATATATTTT
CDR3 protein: CASSSLGGRGFTIYF

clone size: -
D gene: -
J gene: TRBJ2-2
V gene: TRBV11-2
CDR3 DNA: TGTGCCAGCAGCCTCTGGCGGAGCGCGGGGGAGCTGTTTTTT
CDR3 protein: CASSLWRSAGELFF

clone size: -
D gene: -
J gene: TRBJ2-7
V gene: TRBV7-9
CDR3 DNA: TGTGCCAGCAGCTCCCCCCGGGGTCAGGACGAGCAGTACTTC
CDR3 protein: CASSSPRGQDEQYF

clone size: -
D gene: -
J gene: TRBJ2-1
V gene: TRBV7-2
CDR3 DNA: TGTGCCAGCAGCCTCACCCGGGAGCCCAATGAGCAGTTCTTC
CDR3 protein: CASSLTREPNEQFF

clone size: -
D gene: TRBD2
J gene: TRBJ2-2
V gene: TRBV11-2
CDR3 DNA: TGTGCCAGCAGCCCCCCTGGGGGGGGAACAGCCGGGGAGCTGTTTTTT
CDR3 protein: CASSPPGGGTAGELFF

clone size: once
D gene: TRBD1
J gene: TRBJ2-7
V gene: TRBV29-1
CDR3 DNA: TGCAGCGTCGAGCGGGACAGGGGAGGCGAGCAGTACTTC
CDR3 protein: CSVERDRGGEQYF

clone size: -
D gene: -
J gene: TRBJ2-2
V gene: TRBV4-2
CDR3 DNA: TGTGCCAGCAGCCAAGATGCAGGGGCCGGGGAGCTGTTTTTT
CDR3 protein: CASSQDAGAGELFF